This T cell receptor beta chain derives from a study of blood T cell repertoires in COVID-19. Produced via immunoSEQ multiplex PCR; TCRdb's table is partial and in-frame only. The sample lists roughly 380,000 clones, more than 85% occurring once. This CDR3 region has 15 residues. The junction had 3 bases not matched to a gene; V was cut back by 0 bases and J by 2 bases. Germline V gene data show CDR1 as SGDLS and CDR2 as YYNGEE. This sequence originates from a woman aged 25 to 45 who had recovered from COVID-19. V is TRBV9 and J is TRBJ2-3; 7 bases are shared with TRBD1. Sequenced sample: PBMCs or T cells enriched from blood (not recorded which). CDR3 sequence: CASSVGTGSTDTQYF. CDR3 DNA sequence: TGTGCCAGCAGCGTAGGGACAGGATCCACAGATACGCAGTATTTT.